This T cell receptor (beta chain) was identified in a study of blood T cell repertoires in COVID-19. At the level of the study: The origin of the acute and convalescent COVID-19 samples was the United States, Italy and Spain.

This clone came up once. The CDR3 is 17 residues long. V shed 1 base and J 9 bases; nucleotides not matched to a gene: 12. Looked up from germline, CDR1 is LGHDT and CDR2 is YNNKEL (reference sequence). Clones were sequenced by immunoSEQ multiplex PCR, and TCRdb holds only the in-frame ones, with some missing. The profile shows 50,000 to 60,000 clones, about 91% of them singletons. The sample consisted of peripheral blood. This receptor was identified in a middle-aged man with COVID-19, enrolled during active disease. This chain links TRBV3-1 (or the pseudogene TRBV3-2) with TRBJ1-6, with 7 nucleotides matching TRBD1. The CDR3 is CASSQGGGGGGSSPLHF. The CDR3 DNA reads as TGTGCCAGCAGCCAAGGGGGAGGAGGGGGCGGTAGTTCACCCCTCCACTTT.